The TCR beta chain described here comes from a study of T-cell reconstitution after alpha-beta-depleted transplantation in children. Unique molecular identifiers were used in preparing the TCRbeta library. Each CDR3 protein is one row after TCRdb ran MiXCR on the PCR reads. The sample carries around 140,000 distinct CDR3 sequences, roughly 9% recorded once. Germline V gene data show CDR1 as DFQATT and CDR2 as SNEGSKA (reference sequence). V dropped 3 bases and J dropped 6 bases, with 16 bases sitting between them. This CDR3 has 14 residues. This clonotype has at least ten counts. The antigen is undetermined. Broader study findings: Several hundred rapidly expanded clones from non-depleted graft cells reportedly supplied alpha-beta T cells about two months post-transplant. A year had passed since transplant, and T-cell counts and diversity by then came mostly from newly produced T cells.

This specimen was PBMCs, mostly from graft donor cells, taken 180 days after TCRalphabeta/CD19-depleted stem cell transplant. The V gene is TRBV20-1, the J gene TRBJ2-3; D could derive from TRBD1 or TRBD2 (5 bases each). This TCR came from a female patient aged 2 to 10 who had a stem cell transplant for congenital amegakaryocytic thrombocytopenia, so the T cells may come from the graft donor. In DNA, the CDR3 is TGCAGTGCTAGCGATGAGGGGAGTGGGGATACGCAGTATTTT. It yields the protein CSASDEGSGDTQYF.